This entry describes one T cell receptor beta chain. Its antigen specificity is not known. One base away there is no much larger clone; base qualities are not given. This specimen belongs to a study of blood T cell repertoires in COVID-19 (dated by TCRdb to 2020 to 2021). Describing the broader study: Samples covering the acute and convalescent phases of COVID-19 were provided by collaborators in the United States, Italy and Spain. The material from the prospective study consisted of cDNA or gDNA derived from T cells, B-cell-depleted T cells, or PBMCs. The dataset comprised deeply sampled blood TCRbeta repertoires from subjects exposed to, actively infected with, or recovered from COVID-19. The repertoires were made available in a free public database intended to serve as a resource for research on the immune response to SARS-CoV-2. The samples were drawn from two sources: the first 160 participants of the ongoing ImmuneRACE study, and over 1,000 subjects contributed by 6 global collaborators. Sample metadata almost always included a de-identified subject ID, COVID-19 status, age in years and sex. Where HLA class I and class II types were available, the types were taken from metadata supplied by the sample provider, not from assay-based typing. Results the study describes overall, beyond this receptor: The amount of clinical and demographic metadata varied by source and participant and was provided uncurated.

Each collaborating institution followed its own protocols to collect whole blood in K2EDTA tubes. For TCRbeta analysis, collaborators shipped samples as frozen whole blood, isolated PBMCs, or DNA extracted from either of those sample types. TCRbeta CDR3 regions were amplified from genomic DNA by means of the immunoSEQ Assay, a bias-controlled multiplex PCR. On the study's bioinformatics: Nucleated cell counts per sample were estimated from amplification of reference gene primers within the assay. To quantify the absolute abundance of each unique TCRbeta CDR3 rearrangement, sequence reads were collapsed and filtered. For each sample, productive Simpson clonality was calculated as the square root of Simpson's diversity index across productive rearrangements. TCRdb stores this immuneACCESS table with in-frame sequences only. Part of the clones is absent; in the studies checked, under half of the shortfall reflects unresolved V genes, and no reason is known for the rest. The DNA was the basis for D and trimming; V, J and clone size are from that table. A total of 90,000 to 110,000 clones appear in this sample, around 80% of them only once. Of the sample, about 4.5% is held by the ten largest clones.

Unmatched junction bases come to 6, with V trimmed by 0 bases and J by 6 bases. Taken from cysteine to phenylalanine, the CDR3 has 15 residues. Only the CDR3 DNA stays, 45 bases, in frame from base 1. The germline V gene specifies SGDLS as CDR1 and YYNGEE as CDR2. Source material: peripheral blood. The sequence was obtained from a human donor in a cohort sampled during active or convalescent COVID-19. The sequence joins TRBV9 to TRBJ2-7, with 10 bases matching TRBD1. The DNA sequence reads TGTGCCAGCAGCGTAGTGGCCGGGACAGGGGCCGAGCAGTACTTC. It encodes CASSVVAGTGAEQYF.